This T cell receptor beta chain was captured in a study of response to subunit inactivated influenza vaccine (dated by TCRdb to the late 2010s). In terms of the full investigation: Deep quantitative T cell receptor repertoire profiling was used in the study to track responses to a trivalent subunit inactivated influenza vaccine.

Trimming removed 7 bases from V and 4 bases from J; the gene matches leave 7 bases unexplained. Based on the germline V gene, the CDR1 and CDR2 sequences are SQVTM and ANQGSEA. The CDR3 runs 13 residues from the cysteine to the phenylalanine. The only DNA kept is the CDR3, 39 bases in frame from the first base. Library method: RT-PCR. TCRdb records Illumina HiSeq 2500 as the sequencer. The public reads were quality trimmed at Q25 with fastp and then assembled into clones with MiXCR by TCRdb, keeping productive beta chains. When rows share a CDR3 protein, they turn into one entry using the most common DNA and genes. This sample is represented by about 580,000 distinct CDR3 sequences; about 14% of them were singletons. The ten biggest clones cover approximately 12% of the sample. Points the paper makes about the study in general: According to the authors, only a limited number of new T cells may be recruited by each seasonal influenza vaccination.

With respect to this clonotype: The specificity of this receptor is unknown. The input lacks base qualities; no much larger clone sits a single base away.

The clonotype comes from a man aged 50 to 59 who received an inactivated influenza vaccine. Donor details come from another sample of the same person, matched by shared clones. The rearranged chain carries TRBV29-1 and TRBJ1-2, with TRBD1 matching 9 junction bases. Specimen: PBMCs from blood, collected about 11 days after vaccination. The sequenced DNA: TGCAGCGGACGAACAGGGGGCACCTATGGCTACACCTTC. Its amino acids are CSGRTGGTYGYTF.